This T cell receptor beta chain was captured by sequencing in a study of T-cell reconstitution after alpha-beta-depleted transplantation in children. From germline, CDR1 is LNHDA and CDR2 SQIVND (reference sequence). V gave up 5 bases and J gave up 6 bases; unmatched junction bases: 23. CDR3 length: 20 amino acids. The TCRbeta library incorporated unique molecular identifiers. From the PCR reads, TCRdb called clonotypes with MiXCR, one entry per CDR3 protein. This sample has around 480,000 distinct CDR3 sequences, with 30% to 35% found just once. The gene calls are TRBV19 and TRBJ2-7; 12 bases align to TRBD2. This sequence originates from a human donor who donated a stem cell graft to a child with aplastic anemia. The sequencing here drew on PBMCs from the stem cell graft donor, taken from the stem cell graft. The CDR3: CASSFPTPRTSGTMMGEQYF. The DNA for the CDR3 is TGTGCCAGTAGTTTCCCCACGCCCAGGACTAGCGGGACCATGATGGGCGAGCAGTACTTC.